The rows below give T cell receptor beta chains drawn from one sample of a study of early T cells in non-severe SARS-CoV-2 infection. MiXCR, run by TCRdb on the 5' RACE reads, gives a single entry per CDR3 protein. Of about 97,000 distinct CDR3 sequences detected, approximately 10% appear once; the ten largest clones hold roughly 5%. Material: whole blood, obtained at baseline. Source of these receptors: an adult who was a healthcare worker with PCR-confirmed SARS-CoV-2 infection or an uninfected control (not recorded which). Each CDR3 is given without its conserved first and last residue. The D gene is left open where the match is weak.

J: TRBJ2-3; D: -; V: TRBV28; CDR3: ASSIRDTQY
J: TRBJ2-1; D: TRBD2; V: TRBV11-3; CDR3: ASSSFHPLSGREYNEQF
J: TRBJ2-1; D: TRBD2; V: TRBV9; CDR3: ASSGLAGSRNEQF
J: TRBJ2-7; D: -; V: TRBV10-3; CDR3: AISDLSIAREQY
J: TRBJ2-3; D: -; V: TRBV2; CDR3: ASSERTPRTDTQY
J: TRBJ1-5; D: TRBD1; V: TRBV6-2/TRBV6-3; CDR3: ASRITGALRQPQH
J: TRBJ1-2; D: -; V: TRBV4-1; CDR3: ASSDQKNRANYGYT
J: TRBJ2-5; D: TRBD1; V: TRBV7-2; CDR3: ASSGGQTRQETQY
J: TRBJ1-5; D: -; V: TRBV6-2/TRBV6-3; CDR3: ASRKIFDQPQH
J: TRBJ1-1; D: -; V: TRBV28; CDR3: ASSLTVGTEAF
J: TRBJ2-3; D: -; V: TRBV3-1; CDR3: ASSSGDTQY
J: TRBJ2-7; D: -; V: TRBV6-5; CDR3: ASSLTLDSYEQY
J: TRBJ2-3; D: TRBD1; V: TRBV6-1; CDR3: ASSGQGYTDTQY
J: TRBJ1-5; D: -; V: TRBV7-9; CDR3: ASSLDGNQPQH
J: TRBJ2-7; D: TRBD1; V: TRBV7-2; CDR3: ASSLRTGAYEQY
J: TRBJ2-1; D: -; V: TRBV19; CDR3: ASSINRGATYNEQF
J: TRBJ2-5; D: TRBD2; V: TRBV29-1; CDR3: SGLAVGETQY
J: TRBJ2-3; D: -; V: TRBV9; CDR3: ASSAQARGDTQY
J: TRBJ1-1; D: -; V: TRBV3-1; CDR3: ASSQGAQGGTF
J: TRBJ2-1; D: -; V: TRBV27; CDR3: ATRIGYEQF
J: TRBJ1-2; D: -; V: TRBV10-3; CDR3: AISESSVYGYT
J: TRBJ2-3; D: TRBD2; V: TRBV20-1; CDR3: GTGGADTQY
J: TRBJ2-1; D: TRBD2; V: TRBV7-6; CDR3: ASSPLSGRDGEQF
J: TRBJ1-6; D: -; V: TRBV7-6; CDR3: ASSLSQNSPLH
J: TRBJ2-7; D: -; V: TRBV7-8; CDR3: ASSLAGAPYEQY
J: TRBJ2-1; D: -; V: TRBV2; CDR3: ASSPIGISNNEQF
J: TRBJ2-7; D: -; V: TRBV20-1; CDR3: SAREVQGLTYEQY
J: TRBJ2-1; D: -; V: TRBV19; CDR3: ASSYTNEQF
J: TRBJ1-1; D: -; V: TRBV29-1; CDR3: SVVGQIEAF
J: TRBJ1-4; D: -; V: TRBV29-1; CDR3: SVGATNEKLF
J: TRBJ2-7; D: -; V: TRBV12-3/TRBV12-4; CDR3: ASSFGSSYEQY
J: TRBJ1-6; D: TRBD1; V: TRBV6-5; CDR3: ASSYGTGGSPLH
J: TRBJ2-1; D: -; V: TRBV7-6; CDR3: ASSLEDEQF
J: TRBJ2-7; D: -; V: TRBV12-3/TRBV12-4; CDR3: ASSFGGITYEQY
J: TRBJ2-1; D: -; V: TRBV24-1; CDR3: ATSVRGSENEQF